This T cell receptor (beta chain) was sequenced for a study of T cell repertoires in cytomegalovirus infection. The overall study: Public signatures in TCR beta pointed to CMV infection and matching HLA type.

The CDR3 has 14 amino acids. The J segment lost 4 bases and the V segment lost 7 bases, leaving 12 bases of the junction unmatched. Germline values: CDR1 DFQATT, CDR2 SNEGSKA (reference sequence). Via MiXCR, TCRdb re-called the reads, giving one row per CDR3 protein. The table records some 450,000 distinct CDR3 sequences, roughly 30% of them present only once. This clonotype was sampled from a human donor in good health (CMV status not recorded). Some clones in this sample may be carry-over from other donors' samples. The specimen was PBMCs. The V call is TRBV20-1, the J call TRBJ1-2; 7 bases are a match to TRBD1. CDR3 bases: TGCAGTGTTGCTCCGGGACAGAAAGTCTATGGCTACACCTTC. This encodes CSVAPGQKVYGYTF.